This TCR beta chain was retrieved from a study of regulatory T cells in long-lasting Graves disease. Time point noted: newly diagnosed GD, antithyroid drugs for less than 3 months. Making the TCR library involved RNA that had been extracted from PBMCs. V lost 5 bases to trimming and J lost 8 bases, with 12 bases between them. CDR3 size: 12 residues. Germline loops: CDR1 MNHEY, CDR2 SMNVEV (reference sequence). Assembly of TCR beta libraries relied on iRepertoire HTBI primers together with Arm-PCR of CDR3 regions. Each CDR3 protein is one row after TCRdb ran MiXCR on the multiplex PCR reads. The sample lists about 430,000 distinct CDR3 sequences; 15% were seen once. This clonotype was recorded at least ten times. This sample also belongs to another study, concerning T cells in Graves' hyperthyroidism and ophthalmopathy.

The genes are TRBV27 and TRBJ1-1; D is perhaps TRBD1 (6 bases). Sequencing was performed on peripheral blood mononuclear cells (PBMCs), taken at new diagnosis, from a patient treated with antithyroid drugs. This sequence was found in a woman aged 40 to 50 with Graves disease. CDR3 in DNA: TGTGCCAGCAGTATTGGGGGCGACGAAGCTTTCTTT. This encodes CASSIGGDEAFF.